A selection of T cell receptor beta chains follows, all from one sample in a study of CD8 T cells in ankylosing spondylitis. TCRdb reprocessed the 5' RACE reads with MiXCR, giving one entry per CDR3 protein. The sample yields 220,000 or so distinct CDR3 sequences, 10% to 13% seen once. The sample taken for sequencing was blood, either unsorted or a sorted T cell fraction (not recorded which). Receptors originate from a male donor with ankylosing spondylitis or in good health (not recorded which). Each CDR3 is given with its conserved first and last residue.

>TRBJ2-1|TRBV5-1
CASSLSVAGYNEQFF
>TRBJ2-1|TRBV18
CASSQGQVNEQFF
>TRBJ1-6|TRBV20-1
CSPAMTDSPLHF
>TRBJ1-6|TRBV3-1
CASSQAPNSPLHF
>TRBJ2-2|TRBV7-3
CASSLTRLTGELFF
>TRBJ1-5|TRBV28
CASSMTGMGNQPQHF
>TRBJ2-3|TRBV9
CASSVTGSTDTQYF
>TRBJ2-2|TRBV3-1
CASSQVGLGTGELFF
>TRBJ1-6|TRBV19
CASSIGAQGWNSPLHF
>TRBJ2-1|TRBV19
CASSTSGGSLNEQFF
>TRBJ1-1|TRBV5-1
CASSLEGTGGVAFF
>TRBJ2-3|TRBV11-2
CASSLEGGGARNTQYF
>TRBJ2-2|TRBV7-2
CASSLALGQRTGELFF
>TRBJ1-4|TRBV5-1
CASSSGGGGKEKLFF
>TRBJ1-6|TRBV20-1
CSARDRAGVSYNSPLHF
>TRBJ1-1|TRBV3-1
CASSQANAEAFF
>TRBJ2-2|TRBV11-2
CASSSGISVNTGELFF
>TRBJ1-5|TRBV6-1
CASRSTGSYSNQPQHF
>TRBJ1-6|TRBV10-3
CAIKEGAGSYNSPLHF
>TRBJ2-5|TRBV6-1
CASSETEGETQYF
>TRBJ2-3|TRBV6-1
CATAWDGNTDTQYF
>TRBJ1-5|TRBV20-1
CSAGDLQNQPQHF
>TRBJ2-7|TRBV7-2
CASSLPGQSYEQYF
>TRBJ2-1|TRBV7-3
CASSLTSDSSYNEQFF
>TRBJ1-4|TRBV5-1
CASSLASGNNEKLFF
>TRBJ1-2|TRBV7-2
CASSPVSGFGYTF
>TRBJ1-1|TRBV5-1
CASSPNQNTEAFF
>TRBJ2-3|TRBV6-1
CASRPTGGTDTQYF
>TRBJ2-1|TRBV7-2
CASSLTSGNNEQFF
>TRBJ2-5|TRBV5-1
CASSPGQGVLIETQYF
>TRBJ1-5|TRBV7-9
CASSPNNQPQHF
>TRBJ1-1|TRBV9
CASSVGTGGNFEAFF
>TRBJ2-1|TRBV5-1
CASSALAGADNEQFF
>TRBJ2-3|TRBV24-1
CATSDLASGGTTDTQYF
>TRBJ1-1|TRBV12-3/TRBV12-4
CASSFPDRRGTEAFF
>TRBJ1-2|TRBV7-9
CASRADMANYGYTF